The rows below give T cell receptor beta chains drawn from one sample of a study of T-cell memory formation after mild COVID-19. Each CDR3 protein gets one entry after TCRdb re-called the 5' RACE reads with MiXCR. The sample carries under 300,000 distinct CDR3 sequences, around 16% recorded once. The sequenced material came from PBMCs or a T cell subset sorted from them (not recorded which). These receptors all come from a man between 18 and 29 years old who had mild COVID-19 (a few samples of this study predate the infection). Cell type and time point are not known. Both conserved end residues are part of each CDR3. The D gene is left open where the match is weak. Some rows mark clone size as missing; the rest say once, few, many or name a class of expanded clone.

D gene: NA
V gene: TRBV12-3/TRBV12-4
J gene: TRBJ2-3
CDR3 length: 14
clone size: NA
CDR3 DNA: TGTGCCAGCAGTTTAGGCATACACACAGATACGCAGTATTTT
CDR3 protein: CASSLGIHTDTQYF

D gene: NA
V gene: TRBV5-6
J gene: TRBJ2-5
CDR3 length: 12
clone size: NA
CDR3 DNA: TGTGCCAGCAGCCGCCCAATAGAGACCCAGTACTTC
CDR3 protein: CASSRPIETQYF

D gene: TRBD2
V gene: TRBV9
J gene: TRBJ2-3
CDR3 length: 17
clone size: few
CDR3 DNA: TGTGCCAGCAGCGAGAAGACCGGACTAGCGGGGGCAGATACGCAGTATTTT
CDR3 protein: CASSEKTGLAGADTQYF

D gene: NA
V gene: TRBV12-3/TRBV12-4
J gene: TRBJ2-1
CDR3 length: 13
clone size: NA
CDR3 DNA: TGTGCCACCGCCAGAGCACATAGGTATGAGCAGTTCTTC
CDR3 protein: CATARAHRYEQFF

D gene: TRBD1
V gene: TRBV4-3
J gene: TRBJ2-3
CDR3 length: 16
clone size: many
CDR3 DNA: TGCGCCAGCAGCCAACAACCTCAGGGGGCGGCAGATACGCAGTATTTT
CDR3 protein: CASSQQPQGAADTQYF

D gene: TRBD1
V gene: TRBV7-9
J gene: TRBJ2-5
CDR3 length: 14
clone size: few
CDR3 DNA: TGTGCCAGCAGGTTGGGGACAGGGTTGGAGACCCAGTACTTC
CDR3 protein: CASRLGTGLETQYF

D gene: NA
V gene: TRBV4-3
J gene: TRBJ1-1
CDR3 length: 13
clone size: NA
CDR3 DNA: TGCGCCAGCAGCCAAATCCTTGACACTGAAGCTTTCTTT
CDR3 protein: CASSQILDTEAFF

D gene: NA
V gene: TRBV7-8
J gene: TRBJ2-1
CDR3 length: 13
clone size: few
CDR3 DNA: TGTGCCAGCAGCGGGATGGTGAACAATGAGCAGTTCTTC
CDR3 protein: CASSGMVNNEQFF

D gene: NA
V gene: TRBV4-2
J gene: TRBJ1-4
CDR3 length: 16
clone size: few
CDR3 DNA: TGTGCCAGCAGCCAAAGTTTTGGGGCCTACCCACTCAGACTGTTTTTT
CDR3 protein: CASSQSFGAYPLRLFF

D gene: TRBD2
V gene: TRBV12-3/TRBV12-4
J gene: TRBJ2-7
CDR3 length: 15
clone size: NA
CDR3 DNA: TGTGCCAGCAGTTTTAGGTCCGGGGGGGCCTACGAGCAGTACTTC
CDR3 protein: CASSFRSGGAYEQYF

D gene: TRBD1
V gene: TRBV5-1
J gene: TRBJ2-3
CDR3 length: 14
clone size: few
CDR3 DNA: TGCGCCAGCAGCTTGGGACAGGGATTAGATACGCAGTATTTT
CDR3 protein: CASSLGQGLDTQYF

D gene: NA
V gene: TRBV7-9
J gene: TRBJ2-7
CDR3 length: 16
clone size: many
CDR3 DNA: TGTGCCAGCAGCTTATCCGGGACGGAGATCTCCTCCGAGCAGTACTTC
CDR3 protein: CASSLSGTEISSEQYF

D gene: TRBD1
V gene: TRBV5-1
J gene: TRBJ2-5
CDR3 length: 15
clone size: few
CDR3 DNA: TGCGCCAGCAGCGGGCAGGGACAGGGATGGGAGACCCAGTACTTC
CDR3 protein: CASSGQGQGWETQYF

D gene: NA
V gene: TRBV20-1
J gene: TRBJ2-1
CDR3 length: 11
clone size: NA
CDR3 DNA: TGCAGTGCTAGTACGGGCATTGAGCAGTTCTTC
CDR3 protein: CSASTGIEQFF

D gene: NA
V gene: TRBV6-2/TRBV6-3
J gene: TRBJ1-6
CDR3 length: 14
clone size: few
CDR3 DNA: TGTGCCAGCAGTCGCACAGGAGAGGATTCACCCCTCCACTTT
CDR3 protein: CASSRTGEDSPLHF

D gene: TRBD1
V gene: TRBV25-1
J gene: TRBJ1-3
CDR3 length: 14
clone size: NA
CDR3 DNA: TGTGCCAGCAGAGAGACAGGGGCTGGAAACACCATATATTTT
CDR3 protein: CASRETGAGNTIYF

D gene: NA
V gene: TRBV20-1
J gene: TRBJ1-6
CDR3 length: 14
clone size: many
CDR3 DNA: TGCAGTGCTAGGTGGGGGGTCAACAATTCACCCCTCCACTTT
CDR3 protein: CSARWGVNNSPLHF

D gene: TRBD1
V gene: TRBV27
J gene: TRBJ1-1
CDR3 length: 15
clone size: NA
CDR3 DNA: TGTGCCAGCAGTGGAGCTTGGACAGGGAACACTGAAGCTTTCTTT
CDR3 protein: CASSGAWTGNTEAFF

D gene: NA
V gene: TRBV4-3
J gene: TRBJ2-3
CDR3 length: 16
clone size: few
CDR3 DNA: TGCGCCAGCAGCCAAGATAGGAGGAAGGACGCAGATACGCAGTATTTT
CDR3 protein: CASSQDRRKDADTQYF

D gene: TRBD1
V gene: TRBV7-2
J gene: TRBJ1-1
CDR3 length: 17
clone size: few
CDR3 DNA: TGTGCCAGCAGCTATAGAGACAGGGGGCTACAGAACACTGAAGCTTTCTTT
CDR3 protein: CASSYRDRGLQNTEAFF

D gene: NA
V gene: TRBV12-3/TRBV12-4
J gene: TRBJ1-3
CDR3 length: 13
clone size: NA
CDR3 DNA: TGTGCCAGCAGTTCAGTCAGGGGAAACACCATATATTTT
CDR3 protein: CASSSVRGNTIYF

D gene: TRBD1
V gene: TRBV6-6
J gene: TRBJ1-3
CDR3 length: 15
clone size: many
CDR3 DNA: TGTGCCAGCAGCCGCGGACAGGTCTCTGGAAACACCATATATTTT
CDR3 protein: CASSRGQVSGNTIYF

D gene: NA
V gene: TRBV7-2
J gene: TRBJ2-7
CDR3 length: 13
clone size: NA
CDR3 DNA: TGTGCCAGCAGCCTAGGACAGTCCTGGGAGCAGTACTTC
CDR3 protein: CASSLGQSWEQYF

D gene: NA
V gene: TRBV7-6
J gene: TRBJ2-5
CDR3 length: 14
clone size: NA
CDR3 DNA: TGTGCCAGCGTAGGCTACGGGGGAACGGAGACCCAGTACTTC
CDR3 protein: CASVGYGGTETQYF

D gene: NA
V gene: TRBV2
J gene: TRBJ1-5
CDR3 length: 15
clone size: NA
CDR3 DNA: TGTGCCAGCAGTGATAATCGGGGGCTCTCTCAGCCCCAGCATTTT
CDR3 protein: CASSDNRGLSQPQHF

D gene: NA
V gene: TRBV7-9
J gene: TRBJ1-2
CDR3 length: 13
clone size: NA
CDR3 DNA: TGTGCCAGCAGCCGTGGACGGACGAACGGCTACACCTTC
CDR3 protein: CASSRGRTNGYTF

D gene: NA
V gene: TRBV5-5
J gene: TRBJ2-2
CDR3 length: 14
clone size: NA
CDR3 DNA: TGTGCCAGCAGCTTGGACCCGGCGGCCGGGGAGCTGTTTTTT
CDR3 protein: CASSLDPAAGELFF

D gene: TRBD2
V gene: TRBV29-1
J gene: TRBJ2-3
CDR3 length: 14
clone size: NA
CDR3 DNA: TGCAGCGTTGCCCCCGGGGGGGTCACAGATACGCAGTATTTT
CDR3 protein: CSVAPGGVTDTQYF

D gene: NA
V gene: TRBV7-9
J gene: TRBJ1-5
CDR3 length: 18
clone size: few
CDR3 DNA: TGTGCCAGCAGCTTAGCGGTATTGGACAGCAGTCCCAATCAGCCCCAGCATTTT
CDR3 protein: CASSLAVLDSSPNQPQHF

D gene: NA
V gene: TRBV18
J gene: TRBJ2-5
CDR3 length: 12
clone size: NA
CDR3 DNA: TGTGCCAGCTCACTCAAGGGAGAGACCCAGTACTTC
CDR3 protein: CASSLKGETQYF

D gene: TRBD1
V gene: TRBV6-2/TRBV6-3
J gene: TRBJ2-2
CDR3 length: 15
clone size: few
CDR3 DNA: TGTGCCAGCGACAGGGCCGGGACAGGGCGCGGGGAGCTGTTTTTT
CDR3 protein: CASDRAGTGRGELFF

D gene: TRBD1
V gene: TRBV7-9
J gene: TRBJ1-2
CDR3 length: 14
clone size: few
CDR3 DNA: TGTGCCAGCAGCCGCGAACAGGGGCGGGCTGGCTACACCTTC
CDR3 protein: CASSREQGRAGYTF

D gene: NA
V gene: TRBV11-2
J gene: TRBJ2-3
CDR3 length: 16
clone size: NA
CDR3 DNA: TGTGCCAGCAGCTTGGGGGGGGCTCCCGGCACAGATACGCAGTATTTT
CDR3 protein: CASSLGGAPGTDTQYF

D gene: NA
V gene: TRBV20-1
J gene: TRBJ2-7
CDR3 length: 11
clone size: few
CDR3 DNA: TGCAGTGCTAGTGGCCCCTACGAGCAGTACTTC
CDR3 protein: CSASGPYEQYF

D gene: TRBD2
V gene: TRBV5-6
J gene: TRBJ2-1
CDR3 length: 14
clone size: NA
CDR3 DNA: TGTGCCAGCAGTGGCGGGGGGCCGTACAATGAGCAGTTCTTC
CDR3 protein: CASSGGGPYNEQFF

D gene: TRBD2
V gene: TRBV4-1
J gene: TRBJ2-5
CDR3 length: 15
clone size: NA
CDR3 DNA: TGCGCCAGCAGTAGGGTAGCGGGGGACCAAGAGACCCAGTACTTC
CDR3 protein: CASSRVAGDQETQYF

D gene: NA
V gene: TRBV9
J gene: TRBJ2-4
CDR3 length: 14
clone size: few
CDR3 DNA: TGTGCCAGCAGTCCCCGACAGGAAACGGACATTCAGTACTTC
CDR3 protein: CASSPRQETDIQYF

D gene: NA
V gene: TRBV14
J gene: TRBJ2-7
CDR3 length: 14
clone size: NA
CDR3 DNA: TGTGCCAGCAGCCAACGCAGGTTACGCTACGAGCAGTACTTC
CDR3 protein: CASSQRRLRYEQYF

D gene: TRBD1
V gene: TRBV7-2
J gene: TRBJ2-2
CDR3 length: 16
clone size: NA
CDR3 DNA: TGTGCCAGCAGCTTAATGGGACAGGCGAACACCGGGGAGCTGTTTTTT
CDR3 protein: CASSLMGQANTGELFF

D gene: NA
V gene: TRBV7-9
J gene: TRBJ1-5
CDR3 length: 15
clone size: few
CDR3 DNA: TGTGCCAGCAGCGTGGACGTATCGGGCAATCAGCCCCAGCATTTT
CDR3 protein: CASSVDVSGNQPQHF

D gene: NA
V gene: TRBV7-9
J gene: TRBJ2-2
CDR3 length: 13
clone size: few
CDR3 DNA: TGTGCCAGCAGCCGGAGGGGGCTCGGGGAGCTGTTTTTT
CDR3 protein: CASSRRGLGELFF

D gene: NA
V gene: TRBV29-1
J gene: TRBJ2-7
CDR3 length: 12
clone size: few
CDR3 DNA: TGCAGCGGGGTTTTCGGAGTCTACGAGCAGTACTTC
CDR3 protein: CSGVFGVYEQYF

D gene: TRBD1
V gene: TRBV6-2/TRBV6-3
J gene: TRBJ2-7
CDR3 length: 15
clone size: few
CDR3 DNA: TGTGCCAGCAGTAATCCCAGGGGGATCTCCTACGAGCAGTACTTC
CDR3 protein: CASSNPRGISYEQYF

D gene: NA
V gene: TRBV20-1
J gene: TRBJ2-3
CDR3 length: 14
clone size: few
CDR3 DNA: TGCAGTGCTAGAGATAGGTTGGGGTGGTCAACGCAGTATTTT
CDR3 protein: CSARDRLGWSTQYF

D gene: TRBD1
V gene: TRBV29-1
J gene: TRBJ1-1
CDR3 length: 20
clone size: NA
CDR3 DNA: TGCAGCGTTGAAGGAGTTGTAAGGACAGGCCCCCAGCCTTTGAACACTGAAGCTTTCTTT
CDR3 protein: CSVEGVVRTGPQPLNTEAFF

D gene: NA
V gene: TRBV4-3
J gene: TRBJ1-5
CDR3 length: 15
clone size: NA
CDR3 DNA: TGCGCCAGCAGCCAAGGCGACAGTAGAAATCAGCCCCAGCATTTT
CDR3 protein: CASSQGDSRNQPQHF

D gene: TRBD1
V gene: TRBV7-2
J gene: TRBJ2-2
CDR3 length: 15
clone size: few
CDR3 DNA: TGTGCCAGCAGCTTCCTGGGACAGGGAATAGGGGAGCTGTTTTTT
CDR3 protein: CASSFLGQGIGELFF

D gene: NA
V gene: TRBV4-1
J gene: TRBJ2-5
CDR3 length: 18
clone size: NA
CDR3 DNA: TGCGCCAGCAGCCAAGATCCTGCGTGGGGGAACTTCCAAGAGACCCAGTACTTC
CDR3 protein: CASSQDPAWGNFQETQYF

D gene: NA
V gene: TRBV7-3
J gene: TRBJ2-5
CDR3 length: 15
clone size: few
CDR3 DNA: TGTGCCAGCAGCCCTCGAGGAGGACCACCGGAGACCCAGTACTTC
CDR3 protein: CASSPRGGPPETQYF

D gene: NA
V gene: TRBV5-8
J gene: TRBJ2-3
CDR3 length: 15
clone size: few
CDR3 DNA: TGTGCCAGCGGTCGAAGGGGGGAATCCACAGATACGCAGTATTTT
CDR3 protein: CASGRRGESTDTQYF

D gene: NA
V gene: TRBV10-2
J gene: TRBJ1-2
CDR3 length: 13
clone size: few
CDR3 DNA: TGCGCCAGCAGTGAGAAAACAGACTATGGCTACACCTTC
CDR3 protein: CASSEKTDYGYTF

D gene: TRBD2
V gene: TRBV7-3
J gene: TRBJ2-5
CDR3 length: 18
clone size: few
CDR3 DNA: TGTGCCAGCAGCTTATTTCGCCTAGCGGGGGGCCTACAAGAGACCCAGTACTTC
CDR3 protein: CASSLFRLAGGLQETQYF

D gene: TRBD2
V gene: TRBV5-1
J gene: TRBJ2-3
CDR3 length: 16
clone size: few
CDR3 DNA: TGCGCCAGCAGCCGGGGGGGCAGGGCATCAACAGATACGCAGTATTTT
CDR3 protein: CASSRGGRASTDTQYF

D gene: NA
V gene: TRBV24-1
J gene: TRBJ1-4
CDR3 length: 13
clone size: NA
CDR3 DNA: TGTGCCACCAGTGACGGCCGAGTTGAAAAACTGTTTTTT
CDR3 protein: CATSDGRVEKLFF

D gene: NA
V gene: TRBV7-8
J gene: TRBJ2-5
CDR3 length: 14
clone size: once
CDR3 DNA: TGTGCCAGCAGCAAGGGGGGTGGCCCGGAAACCCAGTACTTC
CDR3 protein: CASSKGGGPETQYF